The following is a TCR beta chain sequence with its context. The length of the CDR3 is 14 residues. The V gene's germline CDR1 is MDHEN and CDR2 SYDVKM. V dropped 5 bases and J dropped 1 base, with 8 bases sitting between them. Original handling: Reference gene primer amplification gave estimated nucleated cell counts. The assay was immunoSEQ multiplex PCR, and TCRdb's table has in-frame clones only and misses some. From that table come the V and J calls and clone size; the DNA was used to work out D and trimming. The repertoire holds just over 150,000 clones, with about nine tenths as singletons. This sample stems from a study of blood T cell repertoires in COVID-19. The overall study: Samples of COVID-19 (acute and convalescent) were obtained from the United States, Italy and Spain. T cells, B-cell-depleted T cells, or PBMCs supplied cDNA or gDNA.

Enrolled during active infection, Seattle patients were then followed longitudinally. Sequencing was done on a sample of peripheral blood. This TCR was recovered from a man aged 25-40 years with COVID-19, enrolled during active disease. The gene calls are TRBV28 and TRBJ2-2; no reliable D call. The CDR3 DNA reads TGTGCCAGCAGTCATTCAGGGAACACCGGGGAGCTGTTTTTT. Amino acids: CASSHSGNTGELFF. Complete variable domain (other parts from reference TRBV28 and TRBJ2-2): DVKVTQSSRYLVKRTGEKVFLECVQDMDHENMFWYRQDPGLGLRLIYFSYDVKMKEKGDIPEGYSVSREKKERFSLILESASTNQTSMYLCASSHSGNTGELFFGEGSRLTVL.